These 4 T cell receptor beta chains originate from one sample sequenced in a study of T cell changes during pregnancy in multiple sclerosis. Profiled with immunoSEQ multiplex PCR; TCRdb holds only in-frame clones, not every one. The sample shows 25,000 to 35,000 clones, over 65% of them seen only once. The specimen was CD8+ T cells from peripheral blood mononuclear cells, collected after pregnancy. The receptors here all came from a female donor with multiple sclerosis, enrolled in a pregnancy study.

This CDR3 is CASGERQGGNEQFF. CDR3 nucleotide sequence: TGTGCCAGTGGGGAGAGACAGGGTGGTAATGAGCAGTTCTTC. The rearrangement joins TRBV27 to TRBJ2-1; 7 nucleotides line up with TRBD1. The J segment lost 7 bases and the V segment lost 9 bases, leaving 12 bases of the junction unmatched. The CDR3 contains 14 residues. Germline CDR1 MNHEY, CDR2 SMNVEV (reference sequence).

The chain couples TRBV14 to TRBJ1-5; no definite D call. This CDR3 region has 17 residues. Germline V CDR1 and CDR2: SGHDN, FVKESK. V was pared by 0 bases and J by 1 base, with 13 bases between. The CDR3 protein is CASSQDPGGKSNQPQHF. DNA of the CDR3: TGTGCCAGCAGCCAAGATCCGGGAGGAAAGAGCAATCAGCCCCAGCATTTT.

Written as DNA, the CDR3 is TGTGCCAGCAGTGATAATGAGGCAGATCAGCCCCAGCATTTT. Translated: CASSDNEADQPQHF. V usage is TRBV25-1 and J usage is TRBJ1-5; D is undetermined. Trimming removed 3 bases at V and 5 bases at J, with 11 bases between. This CDR3 is built from 14 residues. Germline V lookup: CDR1 MGHDK, CDR2 SYGVNS.

The chain links TRBV6-5 to TRBJ2-1; TRBD2 might be the D (7 bases). CDR3 length equals 11 residues. V lost 6 bases and J lost 9, with 9 bases in between. Germline CDR1 is MNHEY and CDR2 is SVGAGI. The CDR3 bases are TGTGCCAGCAGGCGGGGGCTTGAGCAGTTCTTC. Its translation is CASRRGLEQFF.